Below, one T cell receptor beta chain is given with its context. Its antigen remains unidentified. The sample holds no much larger clone one base away, and base qualities are not on file. Library preparation was by PCR. Sequencing was carried out with an Illumina HiSeq 4000. High-throughput sequencing was used to profile the TCR beta-chain CDR3 region of every patient. The source study handled its data this way. The researchers built a classifier to tell apart papillary thyroid cancer patients with distant metastasis, based on CDR3 differences among clinicopathological groups. The Shannon index was used to measure repertoire diversity, and the Morisita-Horn index was used to measure how similar tumor and blood repertoires were. The raw public data were reprocessed by TCRdb itself: fastp quality trimming at Q25, MiXCR clonotype calling, in-frame beta chains only. It is TCRdb's table, rather than the study itself, that gives the V and J calls and clone size. Present in this sample are about 59,000 clones, 25% to 35% of which were seen just once. Jointly, the top ten make up less than 20% of the sample.

V is cut by 5 bases and J by 5 bases, and the space between the germline ends is 18 bases. Reading from cysteine to phenylalanine, the CDR3 counts 15 amino acids. CDR3 DNA is the only sequence kept; it has 45 bases, read in frame from the first base. This sample is drawn from a study of metastatic and nonmetastatic thyroid tumors (dated by TCRdb to about 2020). General notes on the study: Repertoires from peripheral blood and from tumor or nodule tissue samples of malignant and benign thyroid patients were compared.

Overall study outcomes, separate from this receptor: In both blood and tumor samples, malignant tumors were reported to have significantly higher TCR beta diversity than benign nodules.

None of the patients had been given any treatment before thyroid surgery. Using T-cell receptor beta sequencing, the researchers looked back retrospectively at clinical samples from patients, gathered between about 2012 and 2019. Recombination linked TRBV12-3 or TRBV12-4 to TRBJ1-1; the D gene identity is not certain. The sequence was collected from a female donor with papillary thyroid cancer or a benign thyroid nodule (not recorded which). Some clones in this sample may be carry-over from other donors' samples. The sequencing input was blood. The nucleotides are TGTGCCAGCAGTGCCATTCCCGGGCCACATACTGAAGCTTTCTTT. Its amino acids are CASSAIPGPHTEAFF.